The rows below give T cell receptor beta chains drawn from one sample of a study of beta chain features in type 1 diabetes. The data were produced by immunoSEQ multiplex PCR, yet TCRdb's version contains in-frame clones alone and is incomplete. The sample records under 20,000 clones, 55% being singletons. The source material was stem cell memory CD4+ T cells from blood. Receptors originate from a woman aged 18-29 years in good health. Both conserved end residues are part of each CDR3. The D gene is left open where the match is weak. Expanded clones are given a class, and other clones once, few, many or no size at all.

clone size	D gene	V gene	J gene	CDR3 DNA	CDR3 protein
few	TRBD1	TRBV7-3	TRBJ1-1	TGTGCCAGCAGCTTAACGCCCTTAGGGACAGCGAACACTGAAGCTTTCTTT	CASSLTPLGTANTEAFF
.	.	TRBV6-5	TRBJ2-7	TGTGCCAGCAGTTACCCGCCCGGGACACCCGAGGGGGAGCAGTACTTC	CASSYPPGTPEGEQYF
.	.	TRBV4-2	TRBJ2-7	TGTGCCAGCAGCCAAGTGCTAGCGTCCACCTTACCCTACGAGCAGTACTTC	CASSQVLASTLPYEQYF
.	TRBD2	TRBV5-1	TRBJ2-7	TGCGCCAGCAGCCCACTGACTAGCGGCTACGAGCAGTACTTC	CASSPLTSGYEQYF
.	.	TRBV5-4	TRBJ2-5	TGTGCCAGCAGCTTGGCCCCGGGGGAGACCCAGTACTTC	CASSLAPGETQYF
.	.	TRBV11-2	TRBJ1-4	TGTGCCAGCAGCTTCAGTGCAACTAATGAAAAACTGTTTTTT	CASSFSATNEKLFF
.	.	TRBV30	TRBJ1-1	TGTGCCTGGAGGATTATGCGACAGCCCATGAACACTGAAGCTTTCTTT	CAWRIMRQPMNTEAFF
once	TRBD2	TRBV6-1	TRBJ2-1	TGTGCCAGCCGACTAGCGGGGGGGCTGAGGAATGAGCAGTTCTTC	CASRLAGGLRNEQFF
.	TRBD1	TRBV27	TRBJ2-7	TGTGCCAGCAGTTTGGGACAGGGGTCTACCTACGAGCAGTACTTC	CASSLGQGSTYEQYF
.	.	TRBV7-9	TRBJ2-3	TGTGCCAGCAGCTTAGCTATGGCGGGGTTGTTCACAGATACGCAGTATTTT	CASSLAMAGLFTDTQYF
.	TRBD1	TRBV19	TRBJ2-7	TGTGCCAGTAGTCGCGATTGGACAGGGAGCTACGAGCAGTACTTC	CASSRDWTGSYEQYF
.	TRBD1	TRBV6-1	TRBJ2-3	TGTGCCAGCAGTGAAGGGGACAGAAAGCCGGGATCAGATACGCAGTATTTT	CASSEGDRKPGSDTQYF
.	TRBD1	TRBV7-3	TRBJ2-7	TGTGCCAGCAGCCCTGGACAGGGACCCCCTTTCTACGAGCAGTACTTC	CASSPGQGPPFYEQYF